A single sample is the source of the 8 T cell receptor beta chains below, sequenced in a study of blood T cell repertoires in COVID-19. TCRdb's copy holds only in-frame clones and misses some; the assay was immunoSEQ multiplex PCR. The sample records 120,000 to 150,000 clones, about 85% being singletons. What was sequenced was peripheral blood. These receptors were obtained from a human donor with acute or convalescent COVID-19. The donor label of this sample is uncertain.

V is TRBV6-5 and J is TRBJ1-2, with 8 bases that match TRBD1. V was pared by 2 bases and J by 4 bases, with 6 bases of the junction left unmatched. Germline lookup yields CDR1 MNHEY and CDR2 SVGAGI. CDR3 length: 15 amino acids. The CDR3 sequence is CASSYETGGGYGYTF. The CDR3 bases are TGTGCCAGCAGTTACGAAACAGGGGGGGGCTATGGCTACACCTTC.

The CDR3 DNA sequence: TGCGCCAGCAGCCAAGGGTTTGACAGTACCCCAGATTCACCCCTCCACTTT. Its translation is CASSQGFDSTPDSPLHF. The chain combines TRBV4-3 with TRBJ1-6; D might be TRBD1 (5 bases). This CDR3 is built from 17 residues. V gave up 1 base and J gave up 8 bases, with 18 bases separating them. Germline V gene lookup returns CDR1 LGHNA and CDR2 YSLEER.

This chain joins TRBV19 and TRBJ2-2; the match to TRBD1 covers 8 bases. Germline CDR1 is LNHDA and CDR2 is SQIVND (reference sequence). V trimming: 4 bases; J trimming: 3 bases; junction bases outside the gene matches: 7. The CDR3 has 16 amino acids. This CDR3 reads CASSTRQGPDTGELFF. The CDR3 DNA reads TGTGCCAGTAGTACTCGACAGGGGCCCGACACCGGGGAGCTGTTTTTT.

The chain links TRBV24-1 to TRBJ2-1, with 9 bases lining up with TRBD2. The germline CDR1 and CDR2 sequences are KGHDR and SFDVKD. The CDR3 totals 16 residues. V shed 0 bases, J shed 4 bases, and the junction held 3 bases outside the gene matches. The CDR3 coding sequence is TGTGCCACCAGTGATTTGGCTAGCGGGGCGTACAATGAGCAGTTCTTC. It is translated as CATSDLASGAYNEQFF.

The genes are TRBV14 and TRBJ2-7; a weak D match, TRBD2 (6 bases). The length of the CDR3 is 12 residues. Germline lookup yields CDR1 SGHDN and CDR2 FVKESK. V was trimmed by 5 bases and J by 11 bases, leaving 16 bases between them. CDR3 in amino acids: CASSSQYWTKYF. The CDR3 DNA reads as TGTGCCAGCAGCTCTCAGTATTGGACTAAGTACTTC.

The rearrangement links TRBV3-1 (or the pseudogene TRBV3-2) to TRBJ1-3; no definite D call. V lost 0 bases to trimming and J lost 0 bases, with 18 bases between them. This CDR3 region has 19 residues. Germline V gene lookup returns CDR1 LGHDT and CDR2 YNNKEL (reference sequence). The CDR3 spells CASSQDRSPPQVSGNTIYF. The CDR3 region has the DNA TGTGCCAGCAGCCAAGATAGGAGCCCCCCCCAAGTCTCTGGAAACACCATATATTTT.

This rearrangement joins TRBV18 to TRBJ2-1; TRBD1 agrees at 7 bases. The V gene end was trimmed by 5 bases and the J gene end by 1 base; junction bases not matched to a gene: 11. The germline CDR1 and CDR2 sequences are KGHSH and LQKENI. This CDR3 has 17 amino acids. The DNA of the CDR3 is TGTGCCAGCTCAGACCGGGACAGAAGTCTTTCCTACAATGAGCAGTTCTTC. This codes for CASSDRDRSLSYNEQFF.

Turning to this clone: Other DNA variants within this sample encode the same CDR3. The chain employs TRBV16 and TRBJ1-5, with TRBD1 matching over 9 bases. Losses at the gene ends were 6 bases for V and 7 bases for J; bases not matched to a gene: 10. Germline CDR1 is KGHSY and CDR2 is FQNENV. There are 15 residues in the CDR3. The CDR3 loop reads CASSPGQGIGQPQHF. As DNA, the CDR3 is TGTGCCAGCAGTCCCGGACAGGGGATAGGGCAGCCCCAGCATTTT.